The clone carrying this TCR beta chain appeared a few times. Its antigen is not identified. The data were taken from a study of blood T cells in healthy people across ages. Overall study results and limits: PBMCs went unsorted, and a conclusive naive versus antigen-experienced comparison was therefore prevented. Long-lived donors carried more naive CD4+ cells and greater diversity than aged donors.

Primed by a sample-barcoded 5' primer and a J-beta primer mix, a second PCR proceeded for roughly 6 to 12 cycles. Per sample, CDR3-containing paired-end reads numbered at least 2.5 million. TCRdb re-analysed the 5' RACE reads in MiXCR, keeping a single row per CDR3 protein. Altogether about 1.7 million distinct CDR3 sequences are present, approximately 30% being singletons, with the ten largest covering about 8%. The receptor's source is a woman aged 30 to 39 in good health. Material for sequencing was blood.

DNA of the CDR3: TGCGCCAGCAGTGATAGCGGTGTTCGCGGGGTACTCCACTTT. It specifies CASSDSGVRGVLHF. This chain connects TRBV10-2 to TRBJ1-6; D is unclear. The CDR3 is 14 residues long. Deletions cut 3 bases from V and 16 bases from J, with 19 bases between. Germline loops: CDR1 WSHSY, CDR2 SAAADI.